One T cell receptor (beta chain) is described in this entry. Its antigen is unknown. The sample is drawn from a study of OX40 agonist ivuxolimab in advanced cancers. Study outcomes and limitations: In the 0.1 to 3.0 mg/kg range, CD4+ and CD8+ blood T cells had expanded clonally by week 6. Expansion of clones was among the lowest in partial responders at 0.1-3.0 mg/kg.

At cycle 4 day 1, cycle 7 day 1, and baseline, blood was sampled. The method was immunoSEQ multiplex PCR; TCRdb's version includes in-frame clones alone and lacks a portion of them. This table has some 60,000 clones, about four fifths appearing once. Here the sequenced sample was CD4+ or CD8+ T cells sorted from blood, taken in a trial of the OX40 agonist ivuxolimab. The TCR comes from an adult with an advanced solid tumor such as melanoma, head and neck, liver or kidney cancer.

CDR3: CASSFRAGGFVAQYF. CDR3 nucleotides: TGCGCCAGCAGCTTTCGAGCGGGAGGGTTCGTCGCGCAGTACTTC. The V call is TRBV4-1, the J call TRBJ2-7, with 10 bases matching TRBD2. Germline CDR1 reads MGHRA; CDR2 reads YSYEKL. The V gene end was trimmed by 5 bases and the J gene end by 9 bases; junction bases not matched to a gene: 13. CDR3 length: 15 residues.